The 17 T cell receptor beta chains given below trace back to one sample, sequenced in a study of CD8+CD57+ T cells in acquired aplastic anemia. Sequencing was done on patients that had shown CD8+CD57+ cell expansion by flow cytometry. Profiling of TCR beta VDJ combinations and CDR3 sequences used genomic DNA as template. MiXCR, run by TCRdb on the reads, gives a single entry per CDR3 protein. The repertoire includes roughly 500,000 distinct CDR3 sequences, approximately 33% of them detected once, and roughly 0.89% sits in the top ten. The sample taken for sequencing was sorted CD4+, CD8+, or CD8+CD57+ T cells (not recorded which) from PBMCs. The receptor set was obtained from a human donor with aplastic anemia.

This clonotype was observed a handful of times. The rearrangement uses TRBV3-1 and TRBJ2-7; 8 bases match TRBD2. V shed 3 bases and J 3 bases; nucleotides not matched to a gene: 10. The germline gives CDR1 LGHDT, CDR2 YNNKEL (reference sequence). There are 16 residues in the CDR3. The CDR3 sequence: CASSHRFAGGNYEQYF. Here the CDR3 DNA reads TGTGCCAGCAGCCATCGGTTCGCGGGAGGCAACTACGAGCAGTACTTC.

This clonotype turned up a few times. J is TRBJ2-7 and V is TRBV6-5; D may be TRBD1 (5 bases). The length of the CDR3 is 14 residues. Per the germline V gene, CDR1 is MNHEY and CDR2 is SVGAGI. Trimming cost V 2 bases and J 1 base, with 9 bases left between them. The CDR3 DNA reads TGTGCCAGCAGTTACCAGGGCACTTCCTACGAGCAGTACTTC. It translates to CASSYQGTSYEQYF.

V and J are TRBV11-1 and TRBJ2-2; tentatively, D is TRBD1 (5 bases). The germline gives CDR1 SGHAT, CDR2 FQDESV (reference sequence). This CDR3 has 15 amino acids. Trimming stripped 3 bases from V and 4 bases from J, with 12 bases between. CDR3: CASSLDTALTGELFF. In DNA form, the CDR3 reads TGTGCCAGCAGCTTGGACACCGCCCTCACCGGGGAGCTGTTTTTT.

The chain links TRBV30 to TRBJ2-7; D gene unclear. The CDR3 runs 10 residues. CDR1 GTSNPN and CDR2 SVGIG come from the germline V gene (reference sequence). V gave up 2 bases and J gave up 9 bases, with 8 bases separating them. As DNA, the CDR3 is TGTGCCTGGAGTCAAGGAGTGCAGTACTTC. Amino acids: CAWSQGVQYF.

The gene calls are TRBV5-1 and TRBJ2-7; TRBD1 matches at 9 bases. Germline values: CDR1 SGHRS, CDR2 YFSETQ. This CDR3 is 14 amino acids long. V gave up 4 bases and J gave up 4 bases; unmatched junction bases: 6. CDR3 loop: CASSTGQGEYEQYF. Here the CDR3 DNA reads TGCGCCAGCAGCACGGGACAGGGAGAGTACGAGCAGTACTTC.

This clonotype appeared a few times. The chain joins TRBV20-1 to TRBJ2-7; the match to TRBD2 covers 7 bases. CDR3 length: 15 residues. Germline CDR1 and CDR2: DFQATT and SNEGSKA (reference sequence). The ends lost 3 bases at V and 0 bases at J; junction bases unmatched: 8. This CDR3 reads CSASSSSGTSYEQYF. The CDR3 bases are TGCAGTGCTAGTTCATCTAGCGGAACCTCCTACGAGCAGTACTTC.

The chain uses TRBV6-1 and TRBJ2-7; D gene unclear. Germline assignment: CDR1 MNHNS and CDR2 SASEGT. Trimming took off 6 bases at V and 4 bases at J, with 25 bases between the two ends. The CDR3 runs to 17 residues. The CDR3 DNA reads TGTGCCAGCAGCTCCCTGACCGCGACGGGCAGTGGGTACGAGCAGTACTTC. This encodes CASSSLTATGSGYEQYF.

The V gene is TRBV19, the J gene TRBJ1-1, with 7 bases matching TRBD1. The CDR3 totals 16 residues. Germline trimming cut 6 bases from V and 0 bases from J; bases unmatched to any gene: 10. Germline CDR1 LNHDA, CDR2 SQIVND (reference sequence). The CDR3 spells CASRMGTADMNTEAFF. CDR3 bases: TGTGCCAGTAGAATGGGGACAGCGGATATGAACACTGAAGCTTTCTTT.

Of note for this clonotype: A much more abundant neighbour one base away suggests this may be a read error. The chain carries TRBV7-2 and TRBJ1-2, with a weak D call TRBD1 (5 bases). This CDR3 contains 15 residues. Germline V lookup: CDR1 SGHTA, CDR2 FQGNSA. Trimming removed 9 bases from V and 2 bases from J, with 19 bases in between. The CDR3 bases are TGTGCCAGTCCCTCTATAGGTCCAGGGAACTATGGCTACACCTTC. Translation: CASPSIGPGNYGYTF.

The chain is built from TRBV14 and TRBJ1-2; 10 bases agree with TRBD1. Germline V CDR1 and CDR2: SGHDN, FVKESK. V shed 1 base and J 4 bases; nucleotides not matched to a gene: 24. There are 22 residues in the CDR3. This CDR3 is CASSQARPPLPGTGERVYGYTF. The CDR3 nucleotides are TGTGCCAGCAGCCAAGCCCGTCCACCCCTTCCCGGGACAGGGGAGAGAGTCTATGGCTACACCTTC.

The chain recombines TRBV5-1 with TRBJ2-7, with D maybe TRBD2 (6 bases). CDR1 SGHRS and CDR2 YFSETQ come from the germline V gene. This CDR3 is 13 amino acids long. Deletions cut 7 bases from V and 2 bases from J, with 13 bases between. For the CDR3, the DNA is TGCGCCAGCCCCCGGGACTTCCCCTACGAGCAGTACTTC. It yields the protein CASPRDFPYEQYF.

The chain uses TRBV15 and TRBJ2-7; TRBD2 agrees at 13 bases. Germline-derived CDR1 and CDR2 are LNHNV and YYDKDF (reference sequence). The CDR3 is 17 amino acids. The V segment lost 3 bases and the J segment 7 bases; nucleotides outside the gene matches: 12. CDR3 nucleotide sequence: TGTGCCACCAGCAGCGCCGGGACTAGCGGGGCCTTAGGGGAGCAGTACTTC. Its translation: CATSSAGTSGALGEQYF.

The V and J genes are TRBV7-2 and TRBJ1-3, with D uncertain. This CDR3 is 13 amino acids long. CDR1 and CDR2 (germline): SGHTA, FQGNSA. V lost 5 bases, J lost 4 bases, and 9 bases lay in between. The CDR3 region is CASSPDRGNTIYF. DNA for the CDR3: TGTGCCAGCAGCCCCGACCGGGGAAACACCATATATTTT.

The V call is TRBV20-1, the J call TRBJ2-4; 10 bases align to TRBD2. Germline V gene data show CDR1 as DFQATT and CDR2 as SNEGSKA (reference sequence). Trimming cost V 3 bases and J 8 bases; bases outside gene matches: 7. This CDR3 region has 14 residues. CDR3: CSASPSGGADIQYF. CDR3 nucleotides: TGCAGTGCTAGTCCCAGCGGGGGGGCGGACATTCAGTACTTC.

The chain carries TRBV5-5 and TRBJ1-6; TRBD1 agrees at 10 bases. The germline V gene encodes CDR1 SGHKS and CDR2 YYEKEE (reference sequence). V shed 0 bases, J shed 9 bases, and the junction held 6 bases outside the gene matches. The CDR3 is 16 residues long. CDR3 sequence reads: CASSLGQGAFFSPLHF. The CDR3 DNA follows: TGTGCCAGCAGCTTGGGACAGGGGGCCTTTTTTTCACCCCTCCACTTT.

The chain recombines TRBV29-1 with TRBJ1-1; D perhaps matches TRBD1 (5 bases). The germline gives CDR1 SQVTM, CDR2 ANQGSEA. Trimming stripped 4 bases from V and 3 bases from J, with 9 bases between. CDR3 length equals 12 residues. The CDR3 loop is CSVGVGDTEAFF. The CDR3 DNA sequence: TGCAGCGTTGGAGTGGGGGACACTGAAGCTTTCTTT.

In this sample, this clonotype turned up a few times. The chain links TRBV5-1 to TRBJ2-7; D gene unclear. V lost 4 bases, J lost 0 bases, and 14 bases lay in between. Germline CDR1 reads SGHRS; CDR2 reads YFSETQ. The CDR3 consists of 15 residues. CDR3 in DNA: TGCGCCAGCAGCCCCGTGAGTTTTAGCTCCTACGAGCAGTACTTC. Translated: CASSPVSFSSYEQYF.